This is a list of T cell receptor beta chains from one sample in a study of blood T cell repertoires in COVID-19. Data came from immunoSEQ multiplex PCR; TCRdb stores just in-frame clones and leaves some out. Here the sample spans about 410,000 clones, 86% being singletons. What was sequenced was peripheral blood. Receptors originate from a woman in her 30s with active or convalescent COVID-19. Each CDR3 is given with its conserved first and last residue. D genes are given only for firm matches. Rows may omit the clone size; those that give it use once, few, many or a size class.

TRBV18,.,.,13,TRBJ1-1,CASSEDMNTEAFF
TRBV19,.,TRBD2,15,TRBJ2-1,CASSPLAGGRSEQFF
TRBV19,few,TRBD1,17,TRBJ1-2,CASSPRRGTGGFYGYTF
TRBV14,many,TRBD2,18,TRBJ2-7,CASSPLGGGTVGSYEQYF
TRBV2,.,.,17,TRBJ1-6,CASNIRRGVSYNSPLHF
TRBV6-4,.,.,14,TRBJ1-2,CASSDKDRLDGYTF
TRBV30,.,.,13,TRBJ1-3,CAWSVGTGNTKYF
TRBV3-1/TRBV3-2,.,TRBD2,16,TRBJ2-5,CASSQLLAGGQETQYF
TRBV2,once,.,13,TRBJ2-3,CASSDRGTDTQYF
TRBV11-2,.,.,14,TRBJ2-7,CASSREFRGYEQYF
TRBV6-5,.,TRBD1,14,TRBJ2-5,CASRATGGRETQYF
TRBV10-1,few,.,13,TRBJ1-1,CASKAGMNTEAFF
TRBV10-3,.,.,17,TRBJ2-2,CAIRLPQGSADTGELFF
TRBV10-2,.,TRBD1,14,TRBJ2-7,CASRVDRGLYEQYF
TRBV7-2,.,.,13,TRBJ2-3,CASSYSVTDTQYF
TRBV7-2,.,TRBD2,14,TRBJ2-7,CASSLAREAYEQYF
TRBV19,.,TRBD1,14,TRBJ1-5,CASSDRTSNQPQHF
TRBV19,.,TRBD1,16,TRBJ1-6,CASRDANRGYNSPLHF
TRBV19,.,.,12,TRBJ2-7,CASSSPTYEQYF
TRBV2,.,TRBD2,16,TRBJ2-7,CASSDPGTSGTYEQYF
TRBV24-1,.,TRBD2,20,TRBJ2-1,CATSDRKGTSGGSSYNEQFF
TRBV9,.,TRBD2,17,TRBJ2-5,CASTSGLAGGAKETQYF
TRBV12-3/TRBV12-4,.,.,13,TRBJ1-5,CATSRQSNQPQHF
TRBV6-2/TRBV6-3,.,.,18,TRBJ1-6,CASSYSRARSSYNSPLHF
TRBV5-6,.,.,13,TRBJ2-7,CASSLVAAYEQYF
TRBV7-9,.,.,12,TRBJ1-2,CASSGEQYGYTF